The 13 T cell receptor beta chains reported below all come from one sample, sequenced in a study of blood T cells in healthy people across ages. Then a second PCR, running about 6 to 12 cycles, was carried out with a sample-barcoded 5' primer and a J-beta primer mix. MiXCR, applied by TCRdb to the 5' RACE reads, yields one record per CDR3 protein. The sample has 600,000 to 1,000,000 distinct CDR3 sequences; roughly 64% are singletons. Sequenced sample: blood. These receptors came from a man between 25 and 39 years old in good health.

The gene calls are TRBV4-1 and TRBJ2-1; TRBD1 matches at 9 bases. The J call is doubtful: the DNA matches TRBJ2-7 better. Germline V gene lookup returns CDR1 MGHRA and CDR2 YSYEKL. The CDR3 has 14 residues. CDR3 bases: TGCGCCAGCAGCCAAGACAGGACAGGGGACGAGCAGTACTTC. Amino acid sequence: CASSQDRTGDEQYF.

This rearrangement joins TRBV7-2 to TRBJ2-4, with a possible D match to TRBD1 (5 bases). CDR1 is SGHTA, CDR2 FQGNSA, per germline. CDR3 length: 15 residues. Between the trimmed V and J ends, which lost 6 bases and 0 bases, there was a span of 12 bases. CDR3 amino acids: CASSLRRGAKNIQYF. The CDR3 bases are TGTGCCAGCAGTTTACGTAGGGGAGCCAAAAACATTCAGTACTTC.

This chain connects TRBV10-3 to TRBJ1-2; unclear D gene. Trimming stripped 6 bases from V and 6 bases from J, with 14 bases between. The CDR3 spans 13 residues. Germline values: CDR1 ENHRY, CDR2 SYGVKD. CDR3 residues: CAISPTDNDGYTF. CDR3 in DNA: TGTGCCATCAGCCCAACCGACAACGATGGCTACACCTTC.

The chain's CDR3 is CASMQGSDYGYTF. The DNA for the CDR3 is TGTGCCAGCATGCAGGGATCGGACTATGGCTACACCTTC. The V and J genes are TRBV28 and TRBJ1-2; D possibly corresponds to TRBD1 (5 bases). The ends were cut back, 7 bases at V and 3 bases at J, with 12 bases in the middle. Germline values: CDR1 MDHEN, CDR2 SYDVKM. The CDR3 sequence is 13 residues long.

The genes are TRBV29-1 and TRBJ2-2; D might be TRBD2 (5 bases). This CDR3 comprises 14 residues. Germline V gives CDR1 SQVTM, CDR2 ANQGSEA. Between the trimmed V and J ends, which lost 7 bases and 4 bases, there was a span of 16 bases. For the CDR3, the DNA is TGCAGCGCCCAAGAGGGCTCCTCCACCGGGGAGCTGTTTTTT. Translated: CSAQEGSSTGELFF.

The rearrangement links TRBV5-6 to TRBJ2-7, with D possibly TRBD2 on 6 matching bases. The CDR3 extends over 15 amino acids. Trimming cost V 3 bases and J 6 bases, with 19 bases left between them. From germline, CDR1 is SGHDT and CDR2 YYEEEE. CDR3 nucleotides: TGTGCCAGCAGCTCCCCCCGGGACTCACTTCGCGAGCAGTACTTC. Its protein is CASSSPRDSLREQYF.

The V call is TRBV6-1, the J call TRBJ1-2; TRBD1 agrees at 8 bases. The CDR3 has 13 residues. CDR1 and CDR2 (germline): MNHNS, SASEGT. Trimming at V came to 6 bases and at J to 3 bases, leaving 3 bases not matched to a gene. DNA for the CDR3: TGTGCCAGCAGAGACAGGGGAGACTATGGCTACACCTTC. This translates into CASRDRGDYGYTF.

This chain uses TRBV29-1 with TRBJ2-5; D unresolved. The CDR3 consists of 12 residues. CDR1 SQVTM and CDR2 ANQGSEA come from the germline V gene. V lost 3 bases, J lost 5 bases, and 10 bases lay in between. The CDR3, as DNA: TGCAGCGTTGACGTGGATGAGGAGACCCAGTACTTC. Encoded protein: CSVDVDEETQYF.

This chain uses TRBV6-2 or TRBV6-3 with TRBJ2-1; 9 bases map to TRBD2. With 6 bases clipped from V and 12 bases from J, the junction kept 6 bases outside the gene matches. Germline lookup yields CDR1 MNHEY and CDR2 SVGEGT. This CDR3 contains 12 residues. The CDR3 DNA reads TGTGCCAGCAGCCTTAGCGGGAGCGGGCAGTTCTTC. This codes for CASSLSGSGQFF.

The chain employs TRBV9 and TRBJ1-2, with D unresolved. The ends were cut back, 5 bases at V and 1 base at J, with 9 bases in the middle. Germline V gives CDR1 SGDLS, CDR2 YYNGEE. The CDR3 has 13 residues. The DNA for the CDR3 is TGTGCCAGCAGGCCCCCCGATAACTATGGCTACACCTTC. Translation gives CASRPPDNYGYTF.

This clonotype was counted between two and nine times. The J gene is TRBJ2-1, the V gene TRBV20-1; possibly TRBD1 for D (5 bases). The CDR3 sequence is 14 residues long. Trimming stripped 3 bases from V and 9 bases from J, with 18 bases between. Germline V gene sequence: CDR1 DFQATT, CDR2 SNEGSKA (reference sequence). This CDR3 reads CSASKGLGTGEQFF. CDR3 coding DNA: TGCAGTGCTAGTAAGGGGTTAGGTACAGGTGAGCAGTTCTTC.

This sequence joins TRBV7-2 and TRBJ2-1; 15 nucleotides agree with TRBD2. Germline-derived CDR1 and CDR2 are SGHTA and FQGNSA. V lost 5 bases, J lost 12 bases, and 8 bases stayed unmatched. The CDR3 loop spans 15 amino acids. This chain's CDR3 is CASSARTSGRGGQFF. The CDR3 nucleotides read TGTGCCAGCAGCGCCCGGACTAGCGGGAGGGGAGGGCAGTTCTTC.

The chain combines TRBV10-3 with TRBJ2-7; 8 bases agree with TRBD2. Trimming took 3 bases from V and 0 from J; bases not matched to a gene: 7. Germline V gene sequence: CDR1 ENHRY, CDR2 SYGVKD. This CDR3 spans 16 amino acids. The CDR3 sequence: CAISDARGTSSYEQYF. In nucleotides, the CDR3 is TGTGCCATCAGTGACGCCCGTGGGACTAGCTCCTACGAGCAGTACTTC.